This T cell receptor (beta chain) is from a study of regulatory T cells in long-lasting Graves disease. Study-wide results and limits: Persistent disease was associated with favored TRBV28 usage and with favored use of TRBJ1-2 and TRBJ2-5. No thyroid tissue was studied; the work used peripheral blood only.

Between the trimmed V and J ends, which lost 0 bases and 2 bases, there was a span of 6 bases. The germline V gene encodes CDR1 MRHNA and CDR2 SNTAGT. This CDR3 spans 14 amino acids. The authors built TCR beta libraries using iRepertoire HTBI primers and Arm-PCR of CDR3 regions. Each CDR3 protein gets one entry after TCRdb re-called the multiplex PCR reads with MiXCR. In the table there are some 250,000 distinct CDR3 sequences, about 20% of which are singletons. This clonotype occurred many times. What it binds is not known. The sample's time point: newly diagnosed GD, antithyroid drugs for less than 3 months. PBMCs were the source of the RNA used for TCR sequencing. American Thyroid Association guidelines served as the basis for diagnosing Graves' disease. This sample also belongs to another study, concerning T cells in Graves' hyperthyroidism and ophthalmopathy. That report notes: The HTBI primer set was used in a first-round RT-PCR of the TCR CDR3.

Sequenced material: peripheral blood mononuclear cells (PBMCs), taken at new diagnosis, from a patient treated with antithyroid drugs. This TCR derives from a woman in her 30s with Graves disease. The rearrangement joins TRBV6-4 to TRBJ2-3, with D possibly matching TRBD2 (6 bases). The DNA for the CDR3 is TGTGCCAGCAGTGACTCGGGACTCACAGATACGCAGTATTTT. Protein product: CASSDSGLTDTQYF.